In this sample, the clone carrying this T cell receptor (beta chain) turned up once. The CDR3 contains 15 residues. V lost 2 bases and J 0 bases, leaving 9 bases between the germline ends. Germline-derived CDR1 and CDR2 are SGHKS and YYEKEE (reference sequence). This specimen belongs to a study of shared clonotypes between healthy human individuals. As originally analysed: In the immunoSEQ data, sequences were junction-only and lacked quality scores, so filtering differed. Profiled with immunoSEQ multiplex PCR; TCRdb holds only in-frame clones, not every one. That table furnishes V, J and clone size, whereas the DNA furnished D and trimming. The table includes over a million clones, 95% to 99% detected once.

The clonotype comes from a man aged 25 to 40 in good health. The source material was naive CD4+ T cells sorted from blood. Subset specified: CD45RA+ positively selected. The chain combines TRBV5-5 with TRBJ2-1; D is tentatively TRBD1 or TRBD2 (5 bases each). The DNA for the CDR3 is TGTGCCAGCAGCTTATCAGGGAGCTCCTACAATGAGCAGTTCTTC. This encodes CASSLSGSSYNEQFF.